At least ten counts were recorded for the clone carrying this TCR beta chain. Germline assignment: CDR1 SGHVS and CDR2 FQNEAQ. This CDR3 is 15 amino acids long. V shed 5 bases and J 4 bases; nucleotides not matched to a gene: 8. This sample is drawn from a study of early T cells in non-severe SARS-CoV-2 infection. Turning to the study itself: Bulk RNA taken from unsorted whole blood was sequenced, leaving chains unpaired.

TCRdb processed the 5' RACE reads anew with MiXCR; each CDR3 protein has one entry. The profile shows 65,000 to 95,000 distinct CDR3 sequences, about 16% of them singletons. The sample was whole blood. This chain uses TRBV7-8 with TRBJ1-5; 7 bases agree with TRBD1. The clonotype comes from an adult who was a healthcare worker with PCR-confirmed SARS-CoV-2 infection or an uninfected control (not recorded which). The CDR3 protein is CASSPGTGDNQPQHF. CDR3 DNA sequence: TGTGCCAGCAGCCCCGGTACAGGGGATAATCAGCCCCAGCATTTT.